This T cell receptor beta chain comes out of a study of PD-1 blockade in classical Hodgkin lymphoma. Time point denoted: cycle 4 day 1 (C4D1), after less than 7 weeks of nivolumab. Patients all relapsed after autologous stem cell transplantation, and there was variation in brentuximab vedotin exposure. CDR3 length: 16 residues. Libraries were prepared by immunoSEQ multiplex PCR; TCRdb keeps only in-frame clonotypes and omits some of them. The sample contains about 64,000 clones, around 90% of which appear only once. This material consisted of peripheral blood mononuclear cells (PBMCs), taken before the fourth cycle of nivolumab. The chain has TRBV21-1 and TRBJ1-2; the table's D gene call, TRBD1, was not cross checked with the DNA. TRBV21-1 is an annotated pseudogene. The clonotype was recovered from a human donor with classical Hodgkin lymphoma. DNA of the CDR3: TGTGCCAGCAGCAGCCGCCTGCAGGGCCCAAACTATGGCTACACCTTC. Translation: CASSSRLQGPNYGYTF.